Each of the 3 T cell receptor beta chains below was sequenced from the same sample in a study of blood T cell repertoires in COVID-19. Sequencing was performed with immunoSEQ multiplex PCR; in TCRdb, only in-frame clones are kept and a portion is missing. This table has about 260,000 clones, around 87% appearing once. Material for sequencing was peripheral blood. These receptors came from a woman in her fifties or sixties who had recovered from COVID-19.

The chain is built from TRBV19 and TRBJ2-3; D is possibly TRBD2 (6 bases). Trimming pared 3 bases from V and 0 bases from J, leaving 7 bases between. CDR1 and CDR2 (germline): LNHDA, SQIVND (reference sequence). The CDR3 contains 14 residues. The CDR3 sequence: CASSIGGSTDTQYF. Written as DNA, the CDR3 is TGTGCCAGTAGTATCGGGGGAAGCACAGATACGCAGTATTTT.

In this sample, this clone turned up once. Other nucleotide sequences from this sample produce the same CDR3. The chain uses TRBV4-3 and TRBJ1-2; the D gene is possibly TRBD1 (5 bases). The CDR3 is 13 residues long. Germline V CDR1 and CDR2: LGHNA, YSLEER. V lost 0 bases and J 4 bases, leaving 6 bases between the germline ends. CDR3 residues: CASSQEGLYGYTF. CDR3 bases: TGCGCCAGCAGCCAAGAGGGGCTCTATGGCTACACCTTC.

The rearrangement links TRBV30 to TRBJ2-1; 9 nucleotides agree with TRBD2. Germline CDR1 GTSNPN, CDR2 SVGIG (reference sequence). There are 17 residues in the CDR3. V shed 0 bases and J 2 bases; nucleotides not matched to a gene: 8. CDR3 loop: CAWSVEREERTYNEQFF. The CDR3 DNA reads TGTGCCTGGAGTGTAGAGCGGGAGGAAAGGACCTACAATGAGCAGTTCTTC.